This paragraph reports one TCR beta chain. These data are taken from a study of shared T cell receptors in the human thymus. Assay used: immunoSEQ multiplex PCR; TCRdb lists only in-frame clones, some missing. The repertoire holds 600,000 to 900,000 clones, with 80% to 90% as singletons. A further study also used this sample, focusing on human thymus T cells. From that second work: Donation came from healthy Finnish infants having corrective surgery for congenital heart defects. Corrective cardiac surgery supplied the resected thymus tissue. Related studies found that unrelated individuals share highly overlapping thymic repertoires.

The sequenced sample was thymocytes. The sequence derives from a girl under two years old with a congenital heart defect.

The chain's CDR3 is CASSYSDDKNTEAFF. The CDR3 region has the DNA TGTGCCAGCAGTTACTCAGACGACAAGAACACTGAAGCTTTCTTT. The chain joins TRBV6-5 to TRBJ1-1; no clear D gene. V dropped 0 bases and J dropped 1 base, with 9 bases sitting between them. This CDR3 has 15 residues. Germline V gene data show CDR1 as MNHEY and CDR2 as SVGAGI.